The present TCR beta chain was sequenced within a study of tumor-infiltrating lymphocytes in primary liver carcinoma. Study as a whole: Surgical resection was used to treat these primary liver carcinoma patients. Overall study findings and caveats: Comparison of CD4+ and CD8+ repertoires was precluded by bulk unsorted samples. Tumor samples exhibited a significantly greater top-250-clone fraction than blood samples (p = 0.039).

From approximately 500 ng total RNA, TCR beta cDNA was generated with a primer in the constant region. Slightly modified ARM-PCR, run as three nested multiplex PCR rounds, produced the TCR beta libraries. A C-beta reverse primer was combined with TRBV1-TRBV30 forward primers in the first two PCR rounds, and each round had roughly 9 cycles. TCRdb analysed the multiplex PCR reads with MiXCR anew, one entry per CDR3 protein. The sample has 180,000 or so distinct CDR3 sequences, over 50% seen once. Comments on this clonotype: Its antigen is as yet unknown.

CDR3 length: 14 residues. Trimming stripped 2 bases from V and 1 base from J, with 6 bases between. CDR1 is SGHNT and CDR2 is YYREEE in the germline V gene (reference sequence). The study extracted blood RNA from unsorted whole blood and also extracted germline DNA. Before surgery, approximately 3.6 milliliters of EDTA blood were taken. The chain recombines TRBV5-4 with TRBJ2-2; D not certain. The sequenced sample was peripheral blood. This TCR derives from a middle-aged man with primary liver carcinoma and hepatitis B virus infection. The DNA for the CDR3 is TGTGCCAGCAGCTTCGAACAGAACACCGGGGAGCTGTTTTTT. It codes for CASSFEQNTGELFF.